What follows describes a single T cell receptor (beta chain). Antigen unknown. Donors had no other autoimmune disease or infection in four weeks. This entry belongs to a study of type 1 and type 2 diabetes patients. Between the trimmed V and J ends, which lost 6 bases and 2 bases, there was a span of 18 bases. CDR3 length: 15 residues. CDR1 is SQVTM, CDR2 ANQGSEA, per germline. The study's findings and limits: With limited T2D and control samples, some T1D-only expanded clones may not be T1D-specific.

The PCR template was genomic DNA. Multiplex PCR with 30 forward and 13 reverse primers amplified the TCR beta CDR3. One entry per CDR3 protein, called by TCRdb with MiXCR from the multiplex PCR reads. The data hold more than 250,000 distinct CDR3 sequences, with over 45% observed a single time. Sequenced input: peripheral blood mononuclear cells (PBMCs). This TCR was sampled from a man in his late teens or twenties with type 2 diabetes. This sequence joins TRBV29-1 and TRBJ2-3, with D uncertain. CDR3 loop: CSVDTLYPHTDTQYF. For the CDR3, the DNA is TGCAGCGTCGACACTTTGTACCCCCACACAGATACGCAGTATTTT.